Listed here is a single T cell receptor (beta chain). Trimming took off 2 bases at V and 1 base at J, with 8 bases between the two ends. Germline CDR1 is WSHSY and CDR2 is SAAADI. The CDR3 length is 14 residues. This sample was taken from a study of blood T cell repertoires in COVID-19. About the study: Sites across the United States, Italy and Spain contributed samples from acute and convalescent COVID-19. The analysed material was cDNA or gDNA that came from T cells, B-cell-depleted T cells, or PBMCs.

As processed by the authors: Amplification with reference gene primers provided the estimates of nucleated cell counts. Sequenced by immunoSEQ multiplex PCR; TCRdb stores in-frame clones only, minus some. V and J calls and clone size are copied from that table; D and trimming were computed from the DNA. Of approximately 210,000 clones listed, less than 90% are singletons. Material: peripheral blood. V and J are TRBV10-2 and TRBJ2-5, with a possible D match to TRBD1 (6 bases). The origin of this receptor is a man aged 25-40 years with active or convalescent COVID-19. The CDR3: CASSETGPQETQYF. The CDR3 DNA is TGCGCCAGCAGTGAGACAGGGCCCCAAGAGACCCAGTACTTC.